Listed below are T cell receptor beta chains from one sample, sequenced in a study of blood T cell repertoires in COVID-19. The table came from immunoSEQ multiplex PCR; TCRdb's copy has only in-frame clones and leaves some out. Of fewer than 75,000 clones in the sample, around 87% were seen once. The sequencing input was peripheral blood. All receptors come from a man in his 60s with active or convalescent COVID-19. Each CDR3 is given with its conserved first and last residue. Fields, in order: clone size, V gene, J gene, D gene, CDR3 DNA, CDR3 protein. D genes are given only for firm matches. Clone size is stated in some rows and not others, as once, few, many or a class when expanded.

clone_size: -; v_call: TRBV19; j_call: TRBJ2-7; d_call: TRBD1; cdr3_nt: TGTGCCAGTAGTCGTAGGGGCGGGACAGGGGCCTACGAGCAGTACTTC; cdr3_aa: CASSRRGGTGAYEQYF
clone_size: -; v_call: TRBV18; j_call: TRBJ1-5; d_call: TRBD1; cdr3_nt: TGTGCCAGCTCACGGGGGACAGGGGGCGAGCAGCCCCAGCATTTT; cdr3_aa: CASSRGTGGEQPQHF
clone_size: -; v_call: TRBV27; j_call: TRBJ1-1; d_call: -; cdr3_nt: TGTGCCAGCAGTTTAAATCCCGTGGCATCGAACACTGAAGCTTTCTTT; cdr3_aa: CASSLNPVASNTEAFF
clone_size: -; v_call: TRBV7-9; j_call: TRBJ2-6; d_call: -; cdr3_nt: TGTGCCAGCAGCTCGACGGGTTACTCTGGGGCCAACGTCCTGACTTTC; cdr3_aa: CASSSTGYSGANVLTF
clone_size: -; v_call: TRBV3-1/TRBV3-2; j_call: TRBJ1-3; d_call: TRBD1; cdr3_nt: TGTGCCAGCAGCCCCCGGACAGGAACTGGAAACACCATATATTTT; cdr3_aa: CASSPRTGTGNTIYF
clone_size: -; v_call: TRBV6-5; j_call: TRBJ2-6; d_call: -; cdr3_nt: TGTGCCAGCAGTTACGGGCCCTCCCCTGCCAACGTCCTGACTTTC; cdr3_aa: CASSYGPSPANVLTF
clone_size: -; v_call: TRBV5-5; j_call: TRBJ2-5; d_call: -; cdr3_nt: TGTGCCAGCAGCTCGGACACCTTCGCCCAGTACTTC; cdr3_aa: CASSSDTFAQYF
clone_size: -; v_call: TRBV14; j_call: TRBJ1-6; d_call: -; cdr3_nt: TGTGCCAGCAGCCAAGGTTACATAGCTTCACCCCTCCACTTT; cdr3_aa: CASSQGYIASPLHF
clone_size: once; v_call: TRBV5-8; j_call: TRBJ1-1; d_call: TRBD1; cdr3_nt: TGTGCCAGCAGCTCGAGGGCAGGGGGCTTCACTGAAGCTTTCTTT; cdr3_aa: CASSSRAGGFTEAFF
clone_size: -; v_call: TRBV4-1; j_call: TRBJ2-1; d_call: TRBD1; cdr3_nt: TGCGCCAGCAGCCAAGATTCAGGGGGCTTGTACAATGAGCAGTTCTTC; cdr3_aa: CASSQDSGGLYNEQFF
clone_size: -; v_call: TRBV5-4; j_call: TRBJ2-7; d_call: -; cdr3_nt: TGTGCCAGCAGCTTGAAGGGGGCGGGGTACGAGCAGTACTTC; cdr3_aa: CASSLKGAGYEQYF
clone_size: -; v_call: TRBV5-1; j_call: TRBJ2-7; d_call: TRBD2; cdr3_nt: TGCGCCAGCAGCCCCACGGGACTAGCGGGTGTACAGTACTTC; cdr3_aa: CASSPTGLAGVQYF
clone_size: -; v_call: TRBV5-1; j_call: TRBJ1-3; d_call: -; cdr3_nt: TGCGCCAGCAGCTTGGAGGGGTCCTCTGGAAACACCATATATTTT; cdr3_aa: CASSLEGSSGNTIYF
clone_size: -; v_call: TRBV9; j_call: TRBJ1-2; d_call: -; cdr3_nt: TGTGCCAGCAGCGTATCCAGGAGCGGCGGCTACACCTTC; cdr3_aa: CASSVSRSGGYTF
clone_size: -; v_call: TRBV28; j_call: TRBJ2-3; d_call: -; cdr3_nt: TGTGCCAGCAGGGACGACAGGTCGTCATCAGATACGCAGTATTTT; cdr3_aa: CASRDDRSSSDTQYF
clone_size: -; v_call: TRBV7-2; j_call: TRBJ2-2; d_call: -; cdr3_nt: TGTGCCAGCAGCTTACCTAGCAAGTTCGGGGAGCTGTTTTTT; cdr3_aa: CASSLPSKFGELFF
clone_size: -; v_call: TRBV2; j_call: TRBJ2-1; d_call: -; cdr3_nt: TGTGCCAGCAGTGTAAACTCTTACAATGAGCAGTTCTTC; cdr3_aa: CASSVNSYNEQFF
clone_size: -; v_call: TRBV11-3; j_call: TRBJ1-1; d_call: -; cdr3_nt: TGTGCCAGCAGCCTACCTGATCCACAGTGGCTGAACACTGAAGCTTTCTTT; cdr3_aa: CASSLPDPQWLNTEAFF
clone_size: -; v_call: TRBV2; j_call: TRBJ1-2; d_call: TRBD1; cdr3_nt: TGTGCCAGCAGTAAAGACAGGGACTATGGCTACACCTTC; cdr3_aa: CASSKDRDYGYTF
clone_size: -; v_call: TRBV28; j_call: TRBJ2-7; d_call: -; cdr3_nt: TGTGCCAGCAGTTTATGGTCAGGGTCAGGCTACGAGCAGTACTTC; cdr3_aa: CASSLWSGSGYEQYF
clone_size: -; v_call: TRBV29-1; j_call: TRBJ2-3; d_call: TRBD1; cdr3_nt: TGCAGCGTGCAGGGACAGGGACGCACAGATACGCAGTATTTT; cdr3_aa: CSVQGQGRTDTQYF
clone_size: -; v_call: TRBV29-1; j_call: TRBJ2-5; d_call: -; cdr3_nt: TGCAGCGCCCCGGGCAGGGCAGAGACCCAGTACTTC; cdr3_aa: CSAPGRAETQYF
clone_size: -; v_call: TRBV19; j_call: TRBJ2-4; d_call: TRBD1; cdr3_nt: TGTGCCAGCGGACAGGGGGGGACCAAAAACATTCAGTACTTC; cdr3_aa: CASGQGGTKNIQYF
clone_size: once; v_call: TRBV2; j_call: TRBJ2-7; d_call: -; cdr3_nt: TGTGCCAGCAGTGAACGGGGGAGATCCTACGAGCAGTACTTC; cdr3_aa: CASSERGRSYEQYF
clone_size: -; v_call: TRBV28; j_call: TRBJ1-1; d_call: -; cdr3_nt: TGTGCCAGCAGGGGCAGGGGGAACACTGAAGCTTTCTTT; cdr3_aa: CASRGRGNTEAFF
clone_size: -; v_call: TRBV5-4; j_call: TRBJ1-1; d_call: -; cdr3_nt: TGTGCCAGCAGCGCAGACACGAACACTGAAGCTTTCTTT; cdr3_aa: CASSADTNTEAFF